The entry that follows covers one TCR beta chain sequence. The antigen is unknown. The data stem from a study of CD8+ T cells in alopecia areata. Study-level background: At a dose of 5 to 10 mg twice daily, oral tofacitinib was given to treated patients. Notes on the study in general: Higher clonality than in normal scalp was seen in lesional scalp, especially alopecia totalis/universalis. Because of a solitary nonresponder, the connection of baseline CD8+ expansion to response stays uncertain. Scalp sequencing also captures normal skin's resident alphabeta T cells.

As the sequencing template, cDNA was produced by extracting RNA and reverse transcribing it. Using immunoSEQ multiplex PCR, the repertoire was profiled, and TCRdb retains in-frame clones only, with some absent. The sample contains 130,000 or so clones, around 87% of which appear only once. Treatment noted: oral pan-JAK inhibitor, 5-10 mg twice daily. The sequences come from CD8+ T cells sorted from blood, collected at week 4, from a patient treated with tofacitinib. This clonotype was obtained from a human donor with alopecia areata.

For the CDR3, the DNA is TGTGCCAGCAGCTTAGAGTCTCACTGGCAGGGCGAGCAGTACTTC. Protein product: CASSLESHWQGEQYF. The gene calls are TRBV7-9 and TRBJ2-7, with a weak D call TRBD1 (5 bases). V lost 1 base, J lost 6 bases, and 16 bases lay in between. Germline values: CDR1 SEHNR, CDR2 FQNEAQ (reference sequence). The CDR3 runs to 15 residues.